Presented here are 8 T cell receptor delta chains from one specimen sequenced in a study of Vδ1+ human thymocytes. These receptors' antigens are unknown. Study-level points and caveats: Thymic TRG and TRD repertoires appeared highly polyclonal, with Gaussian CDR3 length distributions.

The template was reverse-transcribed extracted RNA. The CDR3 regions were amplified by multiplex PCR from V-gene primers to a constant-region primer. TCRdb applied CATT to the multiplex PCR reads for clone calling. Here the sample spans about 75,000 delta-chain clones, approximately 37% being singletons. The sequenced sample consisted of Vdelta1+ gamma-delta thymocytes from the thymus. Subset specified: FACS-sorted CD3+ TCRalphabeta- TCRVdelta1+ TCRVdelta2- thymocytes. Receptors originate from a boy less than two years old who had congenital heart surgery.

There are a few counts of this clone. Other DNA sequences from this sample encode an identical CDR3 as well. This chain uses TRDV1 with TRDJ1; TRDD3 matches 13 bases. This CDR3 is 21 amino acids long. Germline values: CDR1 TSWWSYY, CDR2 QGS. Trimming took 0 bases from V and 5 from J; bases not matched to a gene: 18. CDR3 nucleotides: TGTGCTCTTGGGGAACTAGTGTCCCCCTACTGGGGGATACGAGGGTCGGATAAACTCATCTTT. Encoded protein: CALGELVSPYWGIRGSDKLIF.

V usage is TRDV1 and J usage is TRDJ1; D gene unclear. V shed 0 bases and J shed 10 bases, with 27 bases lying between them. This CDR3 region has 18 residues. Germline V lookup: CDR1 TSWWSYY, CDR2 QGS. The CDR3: CALGELVPVIHSRLRLIF. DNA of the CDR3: TGTGCTCTTGGGGAACTAGTACCGGTAATCCATTCACGACTCCGACTCATCTTT.

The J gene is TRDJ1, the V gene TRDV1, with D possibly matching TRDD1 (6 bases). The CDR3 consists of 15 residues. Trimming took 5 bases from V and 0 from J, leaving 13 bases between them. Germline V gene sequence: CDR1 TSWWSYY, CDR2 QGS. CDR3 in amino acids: CALGNSTRYTDKLIF. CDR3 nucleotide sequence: TGTGCTCTTGGGAATAGTACCCGGTACACCGATAAACTCATCTTT.

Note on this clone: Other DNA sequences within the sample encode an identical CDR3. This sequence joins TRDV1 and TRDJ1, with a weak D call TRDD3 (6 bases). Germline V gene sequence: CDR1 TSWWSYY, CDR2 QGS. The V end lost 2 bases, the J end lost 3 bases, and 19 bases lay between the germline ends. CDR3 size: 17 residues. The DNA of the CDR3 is TGTGCTCTTGGGGAAACAAAATTTTGTGGGGGTGCCGATAAACTCATCTTT. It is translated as CALGETKFCGGADKLIF.

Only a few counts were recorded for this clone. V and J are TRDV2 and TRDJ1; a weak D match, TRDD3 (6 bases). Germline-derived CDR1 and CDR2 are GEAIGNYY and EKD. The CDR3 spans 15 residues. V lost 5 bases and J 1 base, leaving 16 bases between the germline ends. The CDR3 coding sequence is TGTGCCTGTGTTTTGGGGGGCAACGTCACCGATAAACTCATCTTT. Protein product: CACVLGGNVTDKLIF.

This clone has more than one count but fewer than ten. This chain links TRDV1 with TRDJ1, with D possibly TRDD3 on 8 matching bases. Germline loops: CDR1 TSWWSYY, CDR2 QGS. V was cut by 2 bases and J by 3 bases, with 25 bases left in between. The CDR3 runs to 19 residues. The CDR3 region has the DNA TGTGCTCTTGGGGAATTCTTTCCTACGGGGGTGGGGATACCCGATAAACTCATCTTT. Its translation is CALGEFFPTGVGIPDKLIF.

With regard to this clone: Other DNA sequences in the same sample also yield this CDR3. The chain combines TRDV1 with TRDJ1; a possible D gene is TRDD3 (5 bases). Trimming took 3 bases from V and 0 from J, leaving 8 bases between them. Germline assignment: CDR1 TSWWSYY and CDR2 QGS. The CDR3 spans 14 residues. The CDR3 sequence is CALGEGVYTDKLIF. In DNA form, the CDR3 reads TGTGCTCTTGGGGAGGGGGTCTACACCGATAAACTCATCTTT.

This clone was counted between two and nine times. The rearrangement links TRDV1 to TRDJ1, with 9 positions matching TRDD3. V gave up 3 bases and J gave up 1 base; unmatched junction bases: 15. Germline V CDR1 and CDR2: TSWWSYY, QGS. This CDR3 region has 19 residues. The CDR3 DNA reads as TGTGCTCTTGGGGACCGCTTCCTATTACTGGGGATACGCACCGATAAACTCATCTTT. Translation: CALGDRFLLLGIRTDKLIF.